Shown below are 28 T cell receptor beta chains from a single sample sequenced in a study of a mutant IDH1 vaccine in newly diagnosed glioma. Specified time point: baseline, week 1 (first vaccination visit). Treatment denoted: pre-vaccination baseline after standard-of-care therapy. TCRdb's table, derived via immunoSEQ multiplex PCR, lists solely in-frame clones and lacks some. The data show about 34,000 clones, around 80% seen once. The sample was peripheral blood mononuclear cells (PBMCs), taken from a glioma patient treated with radiotherapy, temozolomide or both. The receptor source for this set is a man aged 50-60 years with glioma. Some clones in this sample may be carry-over from other donors' samples.

The gene calls are TRBV7-2 and TRBJ2-2, with D hard to call. The CDR3 contains 12 residues. Germline CDR1 is SGHTA and CDR2 is FQGNSA. The germline V and J ends were trimmed by 5 bases and 7 bases, with 8 bases remaining between them. This CDR3 reads CASSTAVGELFF. The CDR3 DNA sequence: TGTGCCAGCAGCACGGCCGTCGGGGAGCTGTTTTTT.

The chain joins TRBV30 to TRBJ1-1; the D is unclear. This CDR3 spans 13 amino acids. Germline CDR1 GTSNPN, CDR2 SVGIG (reference sequence). The V end lost 0 bases, the J end lost 6 bases, and 11 bases lay between the germline ends. CDR3 protein: CAWSVRRRSEAFF. CDR3 bases: TGTGCCTGGAGTGTACGACGAAGATCTGAAGCTTTCTTT.

The chain combines TRBV6-6 with TRBJ2-1, with D perhaps matching TRBD2 (7 bases). V shed 8 bases and J shed 8 bases, with 16 bases lying between them. This CDR3 contains 13 residues. Germline loops: CDR1 MNHNY, CDR2 SVGAGI (reference sequence). The CDR3 nucleotides are TGTGCCAGCTCTAGGGGGGGCGACCATGAGCAGTTCTTC. Its translation: CASSRGGDHEQFF.

V usage is TRBV5-1 and J usage is TRBJ2-5; the D call may be TRBD1 or TRBD2 (5 bases each). Per germline, CDR1 SGHRS and CDR2 YFSETQ. V was shortened by 1 base and J by 4 bases, with 14 bases between the two germline ends. There are 15 residues in the CDR3. CDR3 DNA sequence: TGCGCCAGCAGCTTGTTTCCGGGACCCGGAGAGACCCAGTACTTC. Protein sequence: CASSLFPGPGETQYF.

The V call is TRBV27, the J call TRBJ1-5; 12 nucleotides agree with TRBD1. Trimming cost V 8 bases and J 5 bases; bases outside gene matches: 1. CDR1 is MNHEY, CDR2 SMNVEV, per germline (reference sequence). The CDR3 is 13 amino acids. The CDR3 spells CASWDRGHQPQHF. In DNA form, the CDR3 reads TGTGCCAGCTGGGACAGGGGGCATCAGCCCCAGCATTTT.

The table lists this clone with a few counts. J is TRBJ1-5 and V is TRBV19, with D possibly being TRBD1 (5 bases). Germline V CDR1 and CDR2: LNHDA, SQIVND (reference sequence). This CDR3 spans 14 amino acids. Between the trimmed V and J ends, which lost 7 bases and 2 bases, there was a span of 12 bases. DNA of the CDR3: TGTGCCAGTACTGCAGACAGCCGCAATCAGCCCCAGCATTTT. Protein: CASTADSRNQPQHF.

V and J are TRBV6-6 and TRBJ2-7, with D perhaps being TRBD1 or TRBD2 (5 bases each). Germline values: CDR1 MNHNY, CDR2 SVGAGI (reference sequence). V lost 6 bases, J lost 5 bases, and 14 bases lay in between. The CDR3 spans 13 residues. The CDR3, as DNA: TGTGCCAGCAGCCTCCGGGACCGTCACGAGCAGTACTTC. Its translation is CASSLRDRHEQYF.

The J gene is TRBJ1-1, the V gene TRBV27; a weak D match, TRBD1 (5 bases). This CDR3 contains 15 residues. Trimming cost V 3 bases and J 7 bases, with 18 bases left between them. CDR1 and CDR2 from the germline V gene are MNHEY and SMNVEV (reference sequence). The CDR3 is CASSFRGRGAREAFF. In DNA form, the CDR3 reads TGTGCCAGCAGTTTTAGGGGAAGGGGAGCCCGTGAAGCTTTCTTT.

This clone was recorded once. The chain links TRBV2 to TRBJ2-7; unclear D gene. In germline, CDR1 is SNHLY, CDR2 FYNNEI. CDR3 length equals 14 residues. V was clipped by 4 bases and J by 0 bases, with 10 bases between them. The CDR3 reads CASSVGGSSYEQYF. In DNA, the CDR3 is TGTGCCAGCAGTGTGGGCGGCAGCTCCTACGAGCAGTACTTC. The whole variable domain, remainder taken from reference TRBV2 and TRBJ2-7, is EPEVTQTPSHQVTQMGQEVILRCVPISNHLYFYWYRQILGQKVEFLVSFYNNEISEKSEIFDDQFSVERPDGSNFTLKIRSTKLEDSAMYFCASSVGGSSYEQYFGPGTRLTVT.

V gene TRBV6-5 combines with J gene TRBJ2-7; no clear D gene. The CDR3 loop spans 13 amino acids. The germline CDR1 and CDR2 sequences are MNHEY and SVGAGI. The ends were cut back, 5 bases at V and 6 bases at J, with 14 bases in the middle. The CDR3 DNA reads as TGTGCCAGCAGTCGTCCTCTCGGTCCCGAGCAGTACTTC. This sequence encodes CASSRPLGPEQYF.

This sequence joins TRBV10-3 and TRBJ2-3, with 7 positions matching TRBD2. The ends lost 7 bases at V and 1 base at J; junction bases unmatched: 5. The CDR3 totals 14 residues. The germline V gene has CDR1 ENHRY and CDR2 SYGVKD. The CDR3: CAIMGGTGTDTQYF. The CDR3 bases are TGTGCCATCATGGGAGGGACTGGCACAGATACGCAGTATTTT.

The sample holds one count of this clone. This sequence joins TRBV6-1 and TRBJ2-3; D remains ambiguous. The CDR3 has 14 residues. Looked up from germline, CDR1 is MNHNS and CDR2 is SASEGT. V gave up 3 bases and J gave up 5 bases, with 12 bases separating them. The CDR3 loop reads CASSEGRTEDTQYF. CDR3 DNA sequence: TGTGCCAGCAGTGAGGGCAGAACCGAAGATACGCAGTATTTT.

This chain connects TRBV6-1 to TRBJ2-2; TRBD1 aligns across 8 bases. The CDR3 is made up of 16 amino acids. CDR1 MNHNS and CDR2 SASEGT come from the germline V gene. The junction had 6 bases not matched to a gene; V was cut back by 2 bases and J by 4 bases. CDR3 loop: CASSESPGGTTGELFF. CDR3 nucleotide sequence: TGTGCCAGCAGTGAATCCCCAGGGGGCACCACCGGGGAGCTGTTTTTT.

The chain uses TRBV7-8 and TRBJ1-4; TRBD1 aligns across 10 bases. The CDR3 length is 16 residues. The J segment lost 4 bases and the V segment lost 5 bases, leaving 7 bases of the junction unmatched. Germline V lookup: CDR1 SGHVS, CDR2 FQNEAQ. Here the CDR3 reads CASSRGQGMVNEKLFF. The CDR3 DNA is TGTGCCAGCAGCCGGGGACAGGGGATGGTTAATGAAAAACTGTTTTTT. Supplemented by reference TRBV7-8 and TRBJ1-4, the full variable domain reads GAGVSQSPRYKVAKRGQDVALRCDPISGHVSLFWYQQALGQGPEFLTYFQNEAQLDKSGLPSDRFFAERPEGSVSTLKIQRTQQEDSAVYLCASSRGQGMVNEKLFFGSGTQLSVL.

V is TRBV7-9 and J is TRBJ2-5; D is possibly TRBD2 (5 bases). In germline, CDR1 is SEHNR, CDR2 FQNEAQ (reference sequence). V shed 4 bases and J shed 2 bases, with 14 bases lying between them. This CDR3 region has 15 residues. The chain's CDR3 is CASSSPGNLQETQYF. CDR3 DNA: TGTGCCAGCAGCTCTCCCGGGAACCTACAAGAGACCCAGTACTTC.

This rearrangement joins TRBV2 to TRBJ1-2, with no clear D. Germline lookup yields CDR1 SNHLY and CDR2 FYNNEI. This CDR3 is 14 amino acids long. V was trimmed by 6 bases and J by 6 bases, leaving 17 bases between them. For the CDR3, the DNA is TGTGCCAGCAGCCGAACCTACAAGGGCAATGGCTACACCTTC. Its translation is CASSRTYKGNGYTF.

The genes are TRBV29-1 and TRBJ2-5, with 11 bases fitting TRBD1. Germline-derived CDR1 and CDR2 are SQVTM and ANQGSEA. V lost 7 bases to trimming and J lost 5 bases; unmatched junction nucleotides: 3. CDR3 length: 12 residues. CDR3 DNA: TGCAGCGGACGGACAGGGGGCGAGACCCAGTACTTC. It specifies CSGRTGGETQYF. The full variable domain, in which reference TRBV29-1 and TRBJ2-5 provide the parts outside the CDR3, is SAVISQKPSRDICQRGTSLTIQCQVDSQVTMMFWYRQQPGQSLTLIATANQGSEATYESGFVIDKFPISRPNLTFSTLTVSNMSPEDSSIYLCSGRTGGETQYFGPGTRLLVL.

A single count supports this clone. The chain joins TRBV11-2 to TRBJ2-5; no reliable D call. Trimming took off 1 base at V and 5 bases at J, with 14 bases between the two ends. CDR1 and CDR2 (germline): SGHAT, FQNNGV. This CDR3 region has 15 residues. CDR3 in DNA: TGTGCCAGCAGCTTAGTGTTACGGGTTTTGGAGACCCAGTACTTC. Translation gives CASSLVLRVLETQYF.

This clone has only a few counts. The chain couples TRBV2 to TRBJ1-5; D is perhaps TRBD1 (5 bases). Germline V lookup: CDR1 SNHLY, CDR2 FYNNEI. V lost 7 bases, J lost 6 bases, and 13 bases lay in between. The CDR3 is made up of 13 amino acids. CDR3 sequence: CASTGTSPQPQHF. In DNA form, the CDR3 reads TGTGCCAGCACCGGGACTAGTCCTCAGCCCCAGCATTTT.

This clone has only a few counts. The chain combines TRBV18 with TRBJ1-5; tentatively, D is TRBD1 (5 bases). In germline, CDR1 is KGHSH, CDR2 LQKENI. The CDR3 covers 15 residues. Trimming left V 3 bases short and J 7 bases short, with 16 bases between. Here the CDR3 reads CASSPRRGDGQPQHF. In nucleotides, the CDR3 is TGTGCCAGCTCACCTCGTCGGGGGGACGGACAGCCCCAGCATTTT.

This CDR3 is CASSVGTGEIDTQYF. The CDR3, as DNA: TGTGCCAGCAGTGTGGGGACAGGGGAGATAGATACGCAGTATTTT. V is TRBV2 and J is TRBJ2-3; TRBD1 matches 10 bases. Germline assignment: CDR1 SNHLY and CDR2 FYNNEI. CDR3 length: 15 residues. Trimming took 4 bases from V and 5 from J; bases not matched to a gene: 6.

The chain combines TRBV27 with TRBJ1-2; D ambiguous. V was shortened by 6 bases and J by 5 bases, with 16 bases between the two germline ends. The CDR3 runs to 14 residues. CDR1 MNHEY and CDR2 SMNVEV come from the germline V gene (reference sequence). CDR3 region: CASSPFRGEYGYTF. CDR3 nucleotides: TGTGCCAGCAGCCCTTTCCGCGGGGAATATGGCTACACCTTC.

This clone was observed a single time. J is TRBJ1-2 and V is TRBV5-4; a weak D match, TRBD1 (6 bases). From germline, CDR1 is SGHNT and CDR2 YYREEE (reference sequence). The V gene lost 1 base and the J gene lost 8 bases, with 18 bases spanning the gap. The CDR3 runs to 15 residues. CDR3 nucleotide sequence: TGTGCCAGCAGCTTGAGATTAGGGGGGGAGATCGGCTACACCTTC. Amino acid sequence: CASSLRLGGEIGYTF.

This clone was counted once. The chain is built from TRBV2 and TRBJ2-1; D is ambiguous. The CDR3 loop spans 15 amino acids. V was clipped by 9 bases and J by 0 bases, with 15 bases between them. Per germline, CDR1 SNHLY and CDR2 FYNNEI. CDR3 amino acids: CASFSRPASYNEQFF. In DNA form, the CDR3 reads TGTGCCAGTTTTTCTCGGCCGGCCTCCTACAATGAGCAGTTCTTC.

This chain connects TRBV5-1 to TRBJ2-5, with a tentative D call TRBD1 (5 bases). V lost 2 bases to trimming and J lost 0 bases, with 8 bases between them. From germline, CDR1 is SGHRS and CDR2 YFSETQ. There are 14 residues in the CDR3. CDR3 sequence: CASSLSGYQETQYF. CDR3 DNA sequence: TGCGCCAGCAGCTTATCAGGGTACCAAGAGACCCAGTACTTC.

The CDR3 loop reads CASSPNLTSYGYTF. The CDR3, as DNA: TGTGCCAGCTCACCCAATCTGACGAGCTATGGCTACACCTTC. The chain is built from TRBV18 and TRBJ1-2; D is uncertain. This CDR3 has 14 amino acids. Germline V gives CDR1 KGHSH, CDR2 LQKENI. V was shortened by 3 bases and J by 4 bases, with 12 bases between the two germline ends.

J is TRBJ2-7 and V is TRBV6-5; a weak D match, TRBD2 (5 bases). Germline V gives CDR1 MNHEY, CDR2 SVGAGI. This CDR3 spans 12 amino acids. V gave up 2 bases and J gave up 7 bases, with 9 bases separating them. The CDR3 coding sequence is TGTGCCAGCAGTTACAGCGGCGGTGAGCAGTACTTC. Translation: CASSYSGGEQYF.

Written as DNA, the CDR3 is TGTGCCAGCTCACCGGCCGGACAGGGGTTAGGTGAGCAGTTCTTC. It specifies CASSPAGQGLGEQFF. The chain recombines TRBV18 with TRBJ2-1, with 9 nucleotides matching TRBD1. CDR1 KGHSH and CDR2 LQKENI come from the germline V gene. The length of the CDR3 is 15 residues. The trim removed 3 bases at V and 9 bases at J, leaving 9 bases unmatched.